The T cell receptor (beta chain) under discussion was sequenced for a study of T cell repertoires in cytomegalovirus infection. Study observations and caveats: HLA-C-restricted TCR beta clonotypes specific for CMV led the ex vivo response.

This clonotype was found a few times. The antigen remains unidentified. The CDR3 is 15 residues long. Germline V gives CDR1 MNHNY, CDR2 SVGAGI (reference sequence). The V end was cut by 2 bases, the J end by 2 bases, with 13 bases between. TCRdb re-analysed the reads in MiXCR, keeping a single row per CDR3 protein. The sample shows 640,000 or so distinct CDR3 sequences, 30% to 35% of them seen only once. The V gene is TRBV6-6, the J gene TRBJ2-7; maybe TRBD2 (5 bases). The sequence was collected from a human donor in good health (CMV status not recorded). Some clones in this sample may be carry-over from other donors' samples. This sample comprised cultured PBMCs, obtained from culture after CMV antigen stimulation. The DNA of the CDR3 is TGTGCCAGCAGTTACGGAGGCTGGAGCCCCTACGAGCAGTACTTC. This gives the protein CASSYGGWSPYEQYF.